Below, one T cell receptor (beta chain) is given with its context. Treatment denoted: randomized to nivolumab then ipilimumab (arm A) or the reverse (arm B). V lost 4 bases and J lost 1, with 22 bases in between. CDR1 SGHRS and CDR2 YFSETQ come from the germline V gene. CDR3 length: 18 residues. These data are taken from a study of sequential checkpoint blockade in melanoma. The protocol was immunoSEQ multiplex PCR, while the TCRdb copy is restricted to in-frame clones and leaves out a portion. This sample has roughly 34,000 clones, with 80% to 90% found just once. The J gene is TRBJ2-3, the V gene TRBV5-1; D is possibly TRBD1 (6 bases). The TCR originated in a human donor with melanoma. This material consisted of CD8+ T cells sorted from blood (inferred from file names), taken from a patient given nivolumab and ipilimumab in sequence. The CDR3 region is CASSDPLIRDTRTDTQYF. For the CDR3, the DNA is TGCGCCAGCAGCGACCCATTAATCCGGGACACTCGCACAGATACGCAGTATTTT.